The sequence of this TCR beta chain was determined in a study of blood T cell repertoires in COVID-19. Study information: Acute-phase and convalescent COVID-19 samples originated in the United States, Italy and Spain. Sample material is recorded as cDNA or gDNA derived from T cells, B-cell-depleted T cells, or PBMCs.

This CDR3 spans 12 amino acids. Trimming took off 3 bases at V and 1 base at J, with 4 bases between the two ends. Per germline, CDR1 SGHRS and CDR2 YFSETQ. In the study's own analysis: By means of reference gene primer amplification, nucleated cell counts were estimated. The data were produced by immunoSEQ multiplex PCR, yet TCRdb's version contains in-frame clones alone and is incomplete. The V and J calls and the clone size are those of that table, but D and trimming were determined from the DNA. This table has roughly 60,000 clones, 80% to 90% appearing once. This clonotype was sampled from a man in his forties or fifties with acute or convalescent COVID-19. Specimen: peripheral blood. The genes are TRBV5-1 and TRBJ2-5; D is unresolved. CDR3 sequence (DNA): TGCGCCAGCAGCTCCCTCCAAGAGACCCAGTACTTC. Its translation is CASSSLQETQYF.